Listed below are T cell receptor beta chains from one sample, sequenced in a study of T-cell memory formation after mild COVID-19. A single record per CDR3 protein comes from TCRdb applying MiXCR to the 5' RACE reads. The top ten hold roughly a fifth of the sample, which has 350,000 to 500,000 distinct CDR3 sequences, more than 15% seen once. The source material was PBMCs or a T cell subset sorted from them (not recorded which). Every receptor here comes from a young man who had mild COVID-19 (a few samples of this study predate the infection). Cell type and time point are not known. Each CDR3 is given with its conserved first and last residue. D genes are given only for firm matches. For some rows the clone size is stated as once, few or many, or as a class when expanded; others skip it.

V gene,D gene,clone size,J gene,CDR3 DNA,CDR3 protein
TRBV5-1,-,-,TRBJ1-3,TGCGCCAGCAGCTTGAGTGAGAGGACAGTCTCTGGAAACACCATATATTTT,CASSLSERTVSGNTIYF
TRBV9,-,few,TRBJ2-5,TGTGCCAGCTCCCCGGAGGGCCGTGGAGAGACCCAGTACTTC,CASSPEGRGETQYF
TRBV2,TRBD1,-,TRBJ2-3,TGTGCCTCGGGGACAGGGAGAGGCACAGATACGCAGTATTTT,CASGTGRGTDTQYF
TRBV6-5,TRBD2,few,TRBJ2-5,TGTGCCAGCAGTTATGGGCCTTATTCGCCGGGACTAGCGGGGGGACAAGAGACCCAGTACTTC,CASSYGPYSPGLAGGQETQYF
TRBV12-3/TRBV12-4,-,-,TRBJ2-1,TGTGACAGCAGTTATGGGATATCCCACTACAATGAGCAGTTCTTC,CDSSYGISHYNEQFF
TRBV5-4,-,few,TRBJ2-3,TGTGCCAGCAGCCCCCCCGGACAGCGCACAGATACGCAGTATTTT,CASSPPGQRTDTQYF
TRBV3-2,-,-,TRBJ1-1,TGTGCCAGCAGCCAAGATATAAGGGAGGCGGCGAAGGCTTTCTTT,CASSQDIREAAKAFF
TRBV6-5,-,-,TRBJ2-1,TGTGCCAGCAGGGGGGGACTTCTGGGGGAGCAGTTCTTC,CASRGGLLGEQFF
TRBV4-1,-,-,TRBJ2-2,TGCGCCAGCAGCCACCTCCCCCCCGGGGAGCTGTTTTTT,CASSHLPPGELFF
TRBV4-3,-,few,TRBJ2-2,TGCGCCAGCAGCCAGTGGGAGGCGAGCACCGGGGAGCTGTTTTTT,CASSQWEASTGELFF
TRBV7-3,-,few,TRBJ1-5,TGTGCCAGCAGCTTATACCCGGTCAGCAATCAGCCCCAGCATTTT,CASSLYPVSNQPQHF
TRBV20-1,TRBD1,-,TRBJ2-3,TGCAGTGCTCGGCAGGGGGCCATCTGGACAGATACGCAGTATTTT,CSARQGAIWTDTQYF
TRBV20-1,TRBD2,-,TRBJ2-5,TGCAGTGCTAGTTTAGCGGGCGAGACCCAGTACTTC,CSASLAGETQYF
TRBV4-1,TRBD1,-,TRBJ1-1,TGCGCCAGCAGCCAAGGACCTGGGACAGGGCGTCGAAACACTGAAGCTTTCTTT,CASSQGPGTGRRNTEAFF
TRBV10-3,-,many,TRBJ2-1,TGTGCCATCAGTGAGACCGGGGTTGAGCAGTTCTTC,CAISETGVEQFF
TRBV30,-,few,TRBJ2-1,TGTGCCTGGAGTGCCAACTACAATGAGCAGTTCTTC,CAWSANYNEQFF
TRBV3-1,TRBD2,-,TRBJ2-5,TGTGCCAGCAGCCAAGATACTAGCGGGGGCCCCCAAGAGACCCAGTACTTC,CASSQDTSGGPQETQYF
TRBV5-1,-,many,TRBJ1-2,TGCGCCAGCAGCTTTGGCGCAGGGCAAGGAAATGGCTACACCTTC,CASSFGAGQGNGYTF
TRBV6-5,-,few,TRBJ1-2,TGTGCCAGCAGTTACTCGACCGGGAGATATGGCTACACCTTC,CASSYSTGRYGYTF
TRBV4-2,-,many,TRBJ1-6,TGTGCCAGCAGCCAAGGCAGTCTTAATTCACCCCTCCACTTT,CASSQGSLNSPLHF
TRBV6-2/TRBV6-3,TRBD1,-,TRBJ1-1,TGTGCCAGCGGACAGGGGGCCACTGAAGCTTTCTTT,CASGQGATEAFF
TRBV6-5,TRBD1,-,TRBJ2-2,TGTGCCAGCAGTTACCAAAGGACAGGGCACACCGGGGAGCTGTTTTTT,CASSYQRTGHTGELFF
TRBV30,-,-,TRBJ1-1,TGTGCCTGGAGGGAGGTCGGGACTGAAGCTTTCTTT,CAWREVGTEAFF
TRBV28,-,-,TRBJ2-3,TGTGCCAGCAGTTTAGGGAGTGTGTCAGATACGCAGTATTTT,CASSLGSVSDTQYF
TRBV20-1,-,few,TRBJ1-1,TGCAGTGCAAAACTTCCGGTCGCCAACACTGAAGCTTTCTTT,CSAKLPVANTEAFF
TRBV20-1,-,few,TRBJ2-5,TGCAGTGCTGGGTTCCAAGAGACCCAGTACTTC,CSAGFQETQYF
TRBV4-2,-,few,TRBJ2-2,TGTGCCAGCAGCCAAGGCGGTAGCATCGGCACCGGGGAGCTGTTTTTT,CASSQGGSIGTGELFF
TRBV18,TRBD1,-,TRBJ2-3,TGTGCCAGCTCACGGGGGACAGCGGTCGATACGCAGTATTTT,CASSRGTAVDTQYF
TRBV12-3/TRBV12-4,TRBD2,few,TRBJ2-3,TGTGCCAGCAGTCCCATGAGGGGCGGGGGGGCCAATACGCAGTATTTT,CASSPMRGGGANTQYF
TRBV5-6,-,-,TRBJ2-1,TGTGCCAGCAGCGGAATGCAGGGGTACAATGAGCAGTTCTTC,CASSGMQGYNEQFF
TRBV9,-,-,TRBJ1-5,TGTGCCAGCAGCGTAGAGGGAGGAAGCAATCAGCCCCAGCATTTT,CASSVEGGSNQPQHF
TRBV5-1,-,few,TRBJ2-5,TGCGCCAGCAGCACGGGACCTCCCCAGGAGACCCAGTACTTC,CASSTGPPQETQYF
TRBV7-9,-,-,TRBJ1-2,TGTGCCAGCAGCTTCGCAGTAGGCTATGGCTACACCTTC,CASSFAVGYGYTF
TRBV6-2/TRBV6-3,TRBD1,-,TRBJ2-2,TGTGCCAGCAGTTTTCGACAGGGGACGGCCGGGGAGCTGTTTTTT,CASSFRQGTAGELFF
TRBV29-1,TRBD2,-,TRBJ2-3,TGCAGCGTAGCGGGGGGGGGAATGACAGATACGCAGTATTTT,CSVAGGGMTDTQYF
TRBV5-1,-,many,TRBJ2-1,TGCGCCAGCAGCCCGTTCGGAAATGAGCAGTTCTTC,CASSPFGNEQFF
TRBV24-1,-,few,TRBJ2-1,TGTGCCACCAGTGATCCAGGGCCCAGCTCCTACAATGAGCAGTTCTTC,CATSDPGPSSYNEQFF
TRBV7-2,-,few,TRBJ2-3,TGTGCCAGCAGCCGAATAACAGGTTCTAGCACAGATACGCAGTATTTT,CASSRITGSSTDTQYF
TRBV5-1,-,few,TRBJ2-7,TGCGCCAGCAGTACAGGACCCTACGAGCAGTACTTC,CASSTGPYEQYF
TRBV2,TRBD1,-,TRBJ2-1,TGTGCCAGCAGTAGAACAGGGGGCAGGGAGCAGTTCTTC,CASSRTGGREQFF
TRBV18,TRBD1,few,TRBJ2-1,TGTGCCAGCTCACCGGCGACAGGGGAAGCCTACAATGAGCAGTTCTTC,CASSPATGEAYNEQFF
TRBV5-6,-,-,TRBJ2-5,TGTGCCAGCAGCTCGCCCGGGGCGCGAGAGACCCAGTACTTC,CASSSPGARETQYF
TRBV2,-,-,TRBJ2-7,TGTGCCAGCAGTTGGGACTACGAGCAGTACTTC,CASSWDYEQYF
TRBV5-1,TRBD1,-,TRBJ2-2,TGCGCCAGCAGCATGCCCGCTGCGGGACAGGGCACCGGGGAGCTGTTTTTT,CASSMPAAGQGTGELFF
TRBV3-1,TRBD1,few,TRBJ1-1,TGTGCCAGCAGCCAATCCAGGACAGGAGGGGCTTTCTTT,CASSQSRTGGAFF